This note documents a single T cell receptor beta chain sequence. Germline assignment: CDR1 SNHLY and CDR2 FYNNEI. Trimming took 7 bases from V and 7 from J; bases not matched to a gene: 13. The CDR3 consists of 14 residues. The data originate from a study of blood T cell repertoires in COVID-19. The overall study: The United States, Italy and Spain were the sources of the acute and convalescent COVID-19 samples. The cDNA or gDNA used as material had been derived from T cells, B-cell-depleted T cells, or PBMCs.

Only in-frame clones appear in the TCRdb table, and some are missing; sequencing was by immunoSEQ multiplex PCR. This table has around 100,000 clones, 75% to 90% appearing once. J is TRBJ2-7 and V is TRBV2; 7 bases match TRBD2. This receptor was obtained from a woman aged 70-85 years with acute or convalescent COVID-19. Sequencing used peripheral blood. The CDR3: CASNTVAGEREQYF. The CDR3 nucleotides read TGTGCCAGCAATACGGTTGCGGGGGAACGGGAGCAGTACTTC.